These T cell receptor beta chains were read from a single sample in a study of blood T cell repertoires in COVID-19. The assay was immunoSEQ multiplex PCR, and TCRdb's table has in-frame clones only and misses some. The repertoire holds under 200,000 clones, with roughly four fifths as singletons. The sample taken for sequencing was PBMCs or T cells enriched from blood (not recorded which). The source is a man aged 50-59 years who had recovered from COVID-19. CDR3s include the opening cysteine and the closing phenylalanine or tryptophan. D genes are given only for firm matches. Clone size is shown for a subset of rows, as once, few, many or a class of expanded clone.

cdr3_nt: TGTGCCAGCGGGGACAGGGCGAACACCGGGGAGCTGTTTTTT
cdr3_aa: CASGDRANTGELFF
clone_size: .
j_call: TRBJ2-2
d_call: TRBD1
v_call: TRBV2

cdr3_nt: TGTGCCAGCAGCCCCGGCCGAACTGACAGCTACAATGAGCAGTTCTTC
cdr3_aa: CASSPGRTDSYNEQFF
clone_size: .
j_call: TRBJ2-1
d_call: .
v_call: TRBV5-4

cdr3_nt: TGTGCCAGCTCACCCTCCCCCGGTGTGGGGGCTTCCTACAATGAGCAGTTCTTC
cdr3_aa: CASSPSPGVGASYNEQFF
clone_size: .
j_call: TRBJ2-1
d_call: .
v_call: TRBV18

cdr3_nt: TGTGCCAGTAGTGACCCGGCCAGGGGGATCAACGAGCAGTACTTC
cdr3_aa: CASSDPARGINEQYF
clone_size: .
j_call: TRBJ2-7
d_call: TRBD1
v_call: TRBV19

cdr3_nt: TGCGCCAGCAGCTCCGGGACTAGCGGAAACCAAGAGACCCAGTACTTC
cdr3_aa: CASSSGTSGNQETQYF
clone_size: .
j_call: TRBJ2-5
d_call: TRBD2
v_call: TRBV5-1

cdr3_nt: TGTGCCAGCAGCCGGGGGGACCTCTATGGCTACACCTTC
cdr3_aa: CASSRGDLYGYTF
clone_size: .
j_call: TRBJ1-2
d_call: .
v_call: TRBV7-9

cdr3_nt: TGTGCCAGCAGGTCAAGCGGGGCCTACACCGGGGAGCTGTTTTTT
cdr3_aa: CASRSSGAYTGELFF
clone_size: .
j_call: TRBJ2-2
d_call: TRBD2
v_call: TRBV2

cdr3_nt: TGTGCCACACGGACAGGAAGTGGCTACACCTTC
cdr3_aa: CATRTGSGYTF
clone_size: .
j_call: TRBJ1-2
d_call: TRBD1
v_call: TRBV2

cdr3_nt: TGTGCCAGCAGCCCAGGACAGGGTAACCCTAATGAAAAACTGTTTTTT
cdr3_aa: CASSPGQGNPNEKLFF
clone_size: once
j_call: TRBJ1-4
d_call: TRBD1
v_call: TRBV11-2

cdr3_nt: TGTGCCAGCGCCAGCTCCTACGAGCAGTACTTC
cdr3_aa: CASASSYEQYF
clone_size: .
j_call: TRBJ2-7
d_call: .
v_call: TRBV27

cdr3_nt: TGTGCCAGCAGCCAAAAATCCGGAGGGGGCAATTCACCCCTCCACTTT
cdr3_aa: CASSQKSGGGNSPLHF
clone_size: .
j_call: TRBJ1-6
d_call: TRBD1
v_call: TRBV3-1/TRBV3-2

cdr3_nt: TGCGCCAGCAGCCCCCAGGGCGAAGCCCTATATGGCTACACCTTC
cdr3_aa: CASSPQGEALYGYTF
clone_size: few
j_call: TRBJ1-2
d_call: .
v_call: TRBV4-3

cdr3_nt: TGCGCCAGCAGCTTGGACCTAAGGGACAACATCGATGAAAAACTGTTTTTT
cdr3_aa: CASSLDLRDNIDEKLFF
clone_size: few
j_call: TRBJ1-4
d_call: .
v_call: TRBV5-1

cdr3_nt: TGTGCCAGCAGCACATCCCTACAGGGGCACTCCTACGAGCAGTACTTC
cdr3_aa: CASSTSLQGHSYEQYF
clone_size: .
j_call: TRBJ2-7
d_call: TRBD1
v_call: TRBV11-1

cdr3_nt: TGTGCCAGCAGCCAAGCATGGTTCGTTGGGAGCGCTTTGGAGCAGTACTTC
cdr3_aa: CASSQAWFVGSALEQYF
clone_size: .
j_call: TRBJ2-7
d_call: .
v_call: TRBV14

cdr3_nt: TGTGCCAGCAGCCAATCAGACAGTGTTAATCAGCCCCAGCATTTT
cdr3_aa: CASSQSDSVNQPQHF
clone_size: .
j_call: TRBJ1-5
d_call: .
v_call: TRBV16